This T cell receptor (beta chain) was captured in a study of vaccination and CD4 T cells after COVID-19. For the study at large: Nasal swab PCR detected SARS-CoV-2 in convalescent patients; about 10 had mild disease, one severe. Participants received two doses of either BNT162b2 or mRNA-1273 vaccine. Study-level points and caveats: The great majority, 304 of 307 vaccine-specific clones, proved spike mono-reactive in convalescent patients.

Trimming stripped 4 bases from V and 0 bases from J, with 9 bases between. Germline CDR1 and CDR2: DFQATT and SNEGSKA (reference sequence). This CDR3 contains 13 residues. This clonotype rates as hyperexpanded. Its antigen remains unidentified. Treatment reported: approximately 10-day PBMC culture with coronavirus spike peptide pools or control peptides (ViraFEST assay). Cultured CD4+ T cells had their DNA profiled by the Oncomine TCR Beta short-read assay. TCRdb processed the PCR reads anew with MiXCR; each CDR3 protein has one entry. The data contain under 4,000 distinct CDR3 sequences, approximately 31% of them singletons.

Material for sequencing was CD4+ T cells from blood, cultured in vitro. The V and J genes are TRBV20-1 and TRBJ1-1; the D gene is possibly TRBD1 (6 bases). The clonotype originates from a human donor who had recovered from COVID-19. CDR3 in DNA: TGCAGTGCTACTGGACAGTTGAACACTGAAGCTTTCTTT. Translation: CSATGQLNTEAFF.